The rows below give T cell receptor beta chains drawn from one sample of a study of regulatory T cells in long-lasting Graves disease. TCRdb called the multiplex PCR reads again in MiXCR, with one record for every CDR3 protein. The table lists roughly 400,000 distinct CDR3 sequences, under 25% of them singletons, with around 21% in the top ten. The sample in question was peripheral blood mononuclear cells (PBMCs), obtained when the disease was refractory, from a patient treated with antithyroid drugs. The source of these receptors is a female donor with Graves disease. Both conserved end residues are part of each CDR3. The D gene is left open where the match is weak. Size values are once, few and many counts, or a class for expanded clones, and some rows have none.

size: .
J: TRBJ1-2
V: TRBV20-1
D: TRBD1
DNA: TGCAGTGCTAGAGATGGACAGGGGCTCCAACGCTACACCTTC
CDR3: CSARDGQGLQRYTF

size: once
J: TRBJ1-1
V: TRBV5-1
D: .
DNA: TGCGCCAGCAGCCCCGGGGTCAGGGAGAACACTGAAGCTTTCTTT
CDR3: CASSPGVRENTEAFF

size: many
J: TRBJ2-7
V: TRBV7-2
D: TRBD2
DNA: TGTGCCAGCAGCTTAGTAGGGCTAGCGGGGATCAACGAGCAGTACTTC
CDR3: CASSLVGLAGINEQYF

size: few
J: TRBJ2-7
V: TRBV19
D: TRBD1
DNA: TGTGCCAGTAGTGGGACAGGGGGTTACTACGAGCAGTACTTC
CDR3: CASSGTGGYYEQYF

size: .
J: TRBJ2-2
V: TRBV27
D: TRBD1
DNA: TGTGCCAGCAGTTTATCGGTACAGGGGGTGGGCGGGGAGCTGTTTTTT
CDR3: CASSLSVQGVGGELFF

size: many
J: TRBJ2-5
V: TRBV12-3/TRBV12-4
D: .
DNA: TGTGCCAGTACAGGATGGGAGACCCAGTACTTC
CDR3: CASTGWETQYF

size: many
J: TRBJ1-2
V: TRBV2
D: .
DNA: TGTGCCAGCACCTTCTTAGGGACCTATGGCTACACCTTC
CDR3: CASTFLGTYGYTF

size: many
J: TRBJ2-7
V: TRBV27
D: TRBD2
DNA: TGTGCCAGCGGTCTAGCGGGAGCCCACGAGCAGTACTTC
CDR3: CASGLAGAHEQYF

size: .
J: TRBJ1-2
V: TRBV10-3
D: .
DNA: TGTGCCATCAGTGAGATTATGTCAGACAACTATGGCTACACCTTC
CDR3: CAISEIMSDNYGYTF

size: few
J: TRBJ1-2
V: TRBV4-3
D: .
DNA: TGCGCCAGCAGCCAAGACAGGGTAGGGGGCTACACCTTC
CDR3: CASSQDRVGGYTF

size: .
J: TRBJ2-7
V: TRBV7-9
D: TRBD1
DNA: TGTGCCAGCAGCTCCAGAACAGGGGCGGTCTACGAGCAGTACTTC
CDR3: CASSSRTGAVYEQYF

size: once
J: TRBJ2-7
V: TRBV5-1
D: .
DNA: TGCGCCAGCAGCGAACTCGTCCGGGACGGCTCCTACGAGCAGTACTTC
CDR3: CASSELVRDGSYEQYF

size: few
J: TRBJ2-7
V: TRBV5-1
D: .
DNA: TGCGCCAGCAGCTTGGCCCCCCCTAGCATCTCCTACGAGCAGTACTTC
CDR3: CASSLAPPSISYEQYF

size: .
J: TRBJ2-2
V: TRBV27
D: TRBD2
DNA: TGTGCCAGCAGTTTATACCCTCGACTAGCGGGAGCCTCCGGGGAGCTGTTTTTT
CDR3: CASSLYPRLAGASGELFF

size: .
J: TRBJ2-7
V: TRBV19
D: TRBD1
DNA: TGTGCCAGTAGAAGGACAGGGGCTGACTACGAGCAGTACTTC
CDR3: CASRRTGADYEQYF

size: many
J: TRBJ2-5
V: TRBV2
D: .
DNA: TGTGCCAGCAACAACCCGGCTGGGTTCACCGGGGAGACCCAGTACTTC
CDR3: CASNNPAGFTGETQYF

size: few
J: TRBJ1-5
V: TRBV27
D: .
DNA: TGTGCCAGCAGAGTTAGTCCGTGGCAGGCGCCGCATTTT
CDR3: CASRVSPWQAPHF

size: few
J: TRBJ2-7
V: TRBV12-3/TRBV12-4
D: TRBD1
DNA: TGTGCCAGCAGCCCCTGGGGCCCGGGACAGGGGACCTACGAGCAGTACTTC
CDR3: CASSPWGPGQGTYEQYF

size: many
J: TRBJ2-4
V: TRBV28
D: TRBD2
DNA: TGTGCCAGCAGTTTAAAGGGAACTAGCGGGAGGTCCAAAAACATTCAGTACTTC
CDR3: CASSLKGTSGRSKNIQYF

size: few
J: TRBJ2-3
V: TRBV6-1
D: TRBD1
DNA: TGTGCCAGTAGAGGACAGGGGGCTTTAGATACGCAGTATTTT
CDR3: CASRGQGALDTQYF

size: few
J: TRBJ2-7
V: TRBV3-1
D: .
DNA: TGTGCCAGCAGCCAATGGGCGACAGGACGAGCCTACGAGCAGTACTTC
CDR3: CASSQWATGRAYEQYF

size: few
J: TRBJ1-1
V: TRBV6-2/TRBV6-3
D: TRBD1
DNA: TGTGCCAGCAGAGGGGGCCAGTTTTTGCCTGAAGCTTTCTTT
CDR3: CASRGGQFLPEAFF

size: few
J: TRBJ2-7
V: TRBV28
D: TRBD1
DNA: TGTGCCAGCAGCGCTCGGGACAGGGCCTACGAGCAGTACTTC
CDR3: CASSARDRAYEQYF

size: .
J: TRBJ2-6
V: TRBV15
D: .
DNA: TGTGCCACCAGCAGAGATGCGACAACTGGGGCCAACGTCCTGACTTTC
CDR3: CATSRDATTGANVLTF

size: few
J: TRBJ2-1
V: TRBV18
D: .
DNA: TGTGCCAGCTCACCGTCCGGCCTTATCTACAATGAGCAGTTCTTC
CDR3: CASSPSGLIYNEQFF

size: .
J: TRBJ1-5
V: TRBV20-1
D: .
DNA: TGCAGTGTTCCCGGGATGGGCAATCAGCCCCAGCATTTT
CDR3: CSVPGMGNQPQHF

size: few
J: TRBJ1-1
V: TRBV6-1
D: TRBD1
DNA: TGTGCCAGCAGCAGACAGGGGGCGGCGGGTACTGAAGCTTTCTTT
CDR3: CASSRQGAAGTEAFF

size: .
J: TRBJ2-2
V: TRBV18
D: .
DNA: TGTGCCAGCTCACCCCGATCGACCGGGGAGCTGTTTTTT
CDR3: CASSPRSTGELFF

size: few
J: TRBJ2-1
V: TRBV19
D: .
DNA: TGTGCCACCCAGTTTAGCGCAAATTACAATGAGCAGTTCTTC
CDR3: CATQFSANYNEQFF

size: few
J: TRBJ1-5
V: TRBV6-1
D: TRBD1
DNA: TGTGCCAGCAGAAACGACAGGGTAATAGGAAATCAGCCCCAGCATTTT
CDR3: CASRNDRVIGNQPQHF

size: few
J: TRBJ2-7
V: TRBV27
D: .
DNA: TGTGCCAGCAGTCCCACAGGGTTACGGGACGAGCAGTACTTC
CDR3: CASSPTGLRDEQYF

size: many
J: TRBJ2-5
V: TRBV11-2
D: .
DNA: TGTGCCTCGTTGCGGGTGTACCAAGAGACCCAGTACTTC
CDR3: CASLRVYQETQYF

size: .
J: TRBJ2-7
V: TRBV5-1
D: TRBD2
DNA: TGTGCCAGCAGCCCTGGACTAGCGGCATATAGAACCTACGAGCAGTACTTC
CDR3: CASSPGLAAYRTYEQYF

size: many
J: TRBJ1-2
V: TRBV12-3/TRBV12-4
D: .
DNA: TGTGCCAGCAGTTTATTGGAGGACTATGGCTACACCTTC
CDR3: CASSLLEDYGYTF

size: few
J: TRBJ1-1
V: TRBV6-2/TRBV6-3
D: .
DNA: TGTGCCAGCAGCCTAGGACGGCCTAGAGAAGCTTTCTTT
CDR3: CASSLGRPREAFF

size: few
J: TRBJ1-2
V: TRBV29-1
D: TRBD1
DNA: TGCAGCGTTTACAGGGGACCCGCCCGTGGCTACACCTTC
CDR3: CSVYRGPARGYTF

size: many
J: TRBJ1-2
V: TRBV2
D: TRBD1
DNA: TGTGCCAGCACCCTCGGGGCAGGGGGAAACTATGGCTACACCTTC
CDR3: CASTLGAGGNYGYTF

size: .
J: TRBJ1-1
V: TRBV11-2
D: .
DNA: TGTGCCAGCAGCCCCCAAGTTGGGGGAAACACTGAAGCTTTCTTT
CDR3: CASSPQVGGNTEAFF

size: .
J: TRBJ2-7
V: TRBV12-3/TRBV12-4
D: .
DNA: TGTGCCAGCAGCGTAGGAGGAAGGGTATGGCCTGAGGGGGAGCAGTACTTC
CDR3: CASSVGGRVWPEGEQYF

size: .
J: TRBJ2-2
V: TRBV7-9
D: .
DNA: TGTGCCAGCGCATGGGGGACCGGGGAGCTGTTTTTT
CDR3: CASAWGTGELFF

size: .
J: TRBJ2-2
V: TRBV3-1
D: .
DNA: TGTGCCAGTACTCCAACTAGTGGGGCCGGGGAGCTGTTTTTT
CDR3: CASTPTSGAGELFF

size: .
J: TRBJ2-5
V: TRBV9
D: .
DNA: TGTGCCAGCAGCGTAGACGCGACGTACCAAGAGACCCAGTACTTC
CDR3: CASSVDATYQETQYF

size: many
J: TRBJ2-2
V: TRBV28
D: .
DNA: TGTGCCAGCAGTTTATTAGGCGGTAGCTCCGGGGAGCTGTTTTTT
CDR3: CASSLLGGSSGELFF

size: .
J: TRBJ1-3
V: TRBV6-1
D: .
DNA: TGTGCCAGCACAGGGGATATGGGAAACACCATATATTTT
CDR3: CASTGDMGNTIYF

size: many
J: TRBJ2-7
V: TRBV12-3/TRBV12-4
D: TRBD1
DNA: TGTGCCAGCAGTCCCCAGGGGGTTATAGCTTACGAGCAGTACTTC
CDR3: CASSPQGVIAYEQYF

size: .
J: TRBJ2-3
V: TRBV27
D: TRBD1
DNA: TGTGCCAGCAGTTTCCTTACAGGGGTTGGTACAGATACGCAGTATTTT
CDR3: CASSFLTGVGTDTQYF

size: many
J: TRBJ1-6
V: TRBV28
D: .
DNA: TGTGCCAGTAGCGGGACACTACGCTCCTATAATTCACCCCTCCACTTT
CDR3: CASSGTLRSYNSPLHF

size: .
J: TRBJ2-7
V: TRBV20-1
D: TRBD1
DNA: TGCAGTGCTAGAAAACAGGGGGCCAACGAGCAGTACTTC
CDR3: CSARKQGANEQYF

size: few
J: TRBJ2-7
V: TRBV20-1
D: TRBD1
DNA: TGCAGTGCTAGAGGACAGGGCAGCAACGAGCAGTACTTC
CDR3: CSARGQGSNEQYF

size: few
J: TRBJ2-7
V: TRBV6-1
D: .
DNA: TGTGCCAGCAGCGGACAACCAGGGTTATACGAGCAGTACTTC
CDR3: CASSGQPGLYEQYF

size: .
J: TRBJ1-1
V: TRBV4-3
D: .
DNA: TGCGCCAGCAGCCAAGATAAGGGGCGGAACACTGAAGCTTTCTTT
CDR3: CASSQDKGRNTEAFF

size: few
J: TRBJ1-1
V: TRBV7-2
D: .
DNA: TGTGCCAGCGGCCGGGACGGTTTGAACACTGAAGCTTTCTTT
CDR3: CASGRDGLNTEAFF

size: .
J: TRBJ1-1
V: TRBV19
D: .
DNA: TGTGCCAGTAGTCGACAGGAGCTCTTCTTT
CDR3: CASSRQELFF

size: many
J: TRBJ2-2
V: TRBV24-1
D: TRBD2
DNA: TGTGCCATCGGGACTAGCGGGCACGCGAACACCGGGGAGCTGTTTTTT
CDR3: CAIGTSGHANTGELFF

size: .
J: TRBJ2-1
V: TRBV7-2
D: TRBD2
DNA: TGTGCCAGCAGCTGGGGGACTAGCCCCGGCGGGGAGCAGTTCTTC
CDR3: CASSWGTSPGGEQFF

size: .
J: TRBJ1-2
V: TRBV29-1
D: TRBD1
DNA: TGCAGCGTTGAGGGGACAGGAAGGGGATATGGCTACACCTTC
CDR3: CSVEGTGRGYGYTF

size: .
J: TRBJ1-2
V: TRBV6-5
D: TRBD1
DNA: TGTGCCAGCAGTTACTCGACAGGGGAGAGCGATAACTATGGCTACACCTTC
CDR3: CASSYSTGESDNYGYTF

size: many
J: TRBJ1-1
V: TRBV7-9
D: TRBD1
DNA: TGTGCCAGCAGCTTAGCGGGACAGTTGATTACTGAAGCTTTCTTT
CDR3: CASSLAGQLITEAFF

size: few
J: TRBJ1-6
V: TRBV7-2
D: TRBD1
DNA: TGTGCCAGCAGCTCGGACAGGGATCGTTCACCCCTCCACTTT
CDR3: CASSSDRDRSPLHF